This T cell receptor (beta chain) came from a study of shared clonotypes between healthy human individuals. About the study: Donor ages ranged 18 to 49 years: a couple of women, a few men. Study conclusions and caveats: In a few donors, approximately 5% of naive CD4 clonotypes appeared in common.

Tens of thousands of T cell genomes (approximately 0.2 ug DNA) went into each sorted-subset replicate. Measured with immunoSEQ multiplex PCR; TCRdb has only the in-frame clones, and not every one. The sample carries about 1,900,000 clones, roughly 95% recorded once. Naive CD8 populations comprised CD45RO-negative cells positively selected for CCR7, excluding terminally differentiated effector memory CD45RA+ cells. CDR1 and CDR2 from the germline V gene are LGHNA and YSLEER. Trimming took off 0 bases at V and 0 bases at J, with 8 bases between the two ends. CDR3 size: 15 residues. Note on this clone: Antigen unknown. Additional DNA sequences in this sample encode the identical CDR3.

The source material was naive CD8+ T cells sorted from blood. This sequence joins TRBV4-3 and TRBJ1-2, with D possibly being TRBD1 (6 bases). The sequence was obtained from a man between 18 and 35 years old in good health. The CDR3 DNA sequence: TGCGCCAGCAGCCAAGATGGGGGCCCTAACTATGGCTACACCTTC. It codes for CASSQDGGPNYGYTF.